The 4 T cell receptor beta chains presented below share a single source sample, sequenced in a study of OX40 agonist ivuxolimab in advanced cancers. The protocol was immunoSEQ multiplex PCR, while the TCRdb copy is restricted to in-frame clones and leaves out a portion. The data show 85,000 to 120,000 clones, 90% seen once. The specimen comprised CD4+ or CD8+ T cells sorted from blood, sampled in a trial of the OX40 agonist ivuxolimab. Source of these receptors: an adult with an advanced solid tumor such as melanoma, head and neck, liver or kidney cancer.

The chain is built from TRBV7-3 and TRBJ2-3; D is unclear. Trimming removed 2 bases from V and 5 bases from J, with 14 bases in between. The CDR3 consists of 15 residues. The germline V gene encodes CDR1 SGHTA and CDR2 FQGTGA. CDR3 sequence: CASSLGRELRDTQYF. The CDR3 nucleotides are TGTGCCAGCAGCTTAGGCCGAGAGTTGAGAGATACGCAGTATTTT.

The chain couples TRBV30 to TRBJ1-1, with unresolved D. The CDR3 loop spans 12 amino acids. V was pared by 2 bases and J by 4 bases, with 8 bases between. CDR1 is GTSNPN and CDR2 is SVGIG in the germline V gene (reference sequence). The DNA for the CDR3 is TGTGCCTGGAGTTCCGGCCCCACTGAAGCTTTCTTT. This codes for CAWSSGPTEAFF. Filled out from reference TRBV30 and TRBJ1-1, the complete variable domain reads SQTIHQWPATLVQPVGSPLSLECTVEGTSNPNLYWYRQAAGRGLQLLFYSVGIGQISSEVPQNLSASRPQDRQFILSSKKLLLSDSGFYLCAWSSGPTEAFFGQGTRLTVV.

CDR3 loop: CASSARVVNSPLHF. DNA for the CDR3: TGTGCCAGCAGTGCGCGTGTTGTTAATTCACCCCTCCACTTT. The chain is built from TRBV2 and TRBJ1-6; no reliable D call. Trimming took off 4 bases at V and 6 bases at J, with 10 bases between the two ends. The CDR3 has 14 residues. Germline V CDR1 and CDR2: SNHLY, FYNNEI.

The genes are TRBV5-6 and TRBJ2-7; 9 bases agree with TRBD1. This CDR3 has 16 amino acids. V lost 4 bases to trimming and J lost 5 bases; unmatched junction nucleotides: 13. Germline V gene sequence: CDR1 SGHDT, CDR2 YYEEEE. CDR3 sequence (DNA): TGTGCCAGCAGCCTGGGGGGACAGGGTTTGTTCCACGAGCAGTACTTC. This encodes CASSLGGQGLFHEQYF.